These T cell receptor beta chains were read from a single sample in a study of T-cell memory formation after mild COVID-19. Using its own MiXCR run on the 5' RACE reads, TCRdb lists one record per CDR3 protein. The table lists under 650,000 distinct CDR3 sequences, about a sixth of them singletons. Sequences were obtained from PBMCs or a T cell subset sorted from them (not recorded which). These receptors originate from an adult woman who had mild COVID-19 (a few samples of this study predate the infection). Cell type and time point are not known. Both conserved end residues are part of each CDR3. Each record gives: clone size, V gene, D gene, J gene, CDR3 DNA, CDR3 protein. D genes are given only for firm matches. Size is omitted from some rows. Given values are once, few, many or a class for expanded clones.

clone_size: .
v_call: TRBV11-2
d_call: .
j_call: TRBJ2-3
cdr3_nt: TGTGCCAGCAGCTTACCATCAGGGGTAGGAGATACGCAGTATTTT
cdr3_aa: CASSLPSGVGDTQYF

clone_size: few
v_call: TRBV11-1
d_call: .
j_call: TRBJ2-3
cdr3_nt: TGTGCCAGCAGCTTAACGCTTACAGATACGCAGTATTTT
cdr3_aa: CASSLTLTDTQYF

clone_size: .
v_call: TRBV5-5
d_call: .
j_call: TRBJ1-5
cdr3_nt: TGTGCCAGCAGCCTGGACTTAAGCAATCAGCCCCAGCATTTT
cdr3_aa: CASSLDLSNQPQHF

clone_size: .
v_call: TRBV15
d_call: .
j_call: TRBJ2-7
cdr3_nt: TGTGCCACCAGCAGAGCTCAGACCATACTCTCCTACGAGCAGTACTTC
cdr3_aa: CATSRAQTILSYEQYF

clone_size: few
v_call: TRBV5-1
d_call: TRBD1
j_call: TRBJ2-4
cdr3_nt: TGCGCCAGCAGCTTGGCCCCTAGACAGGGGGCAAGGGACATTCAGTACTTC
cdr3_aa: CASSLAPRQGARDIQYF

clone_size: .
v_call: TRBV29-1
d_call: .
j_call: TRBJ1-1
cdr3_nt: TGCAGCGTCACACACCTGAACACTGAAGCTTTCTTT
cdr3_aa: CSVTHLNTEAFF

clone_size: many
v_call: TRBV6-6
d_call: TRBD2
j_call: TRBJ2-1
cdr3_nt: TGTGCCAGCAGCAACAGGTCTAGCGGGAGTCGTTACAATGAGCAGTTCTTC
cdr3_aa: CASSNRSSGSRYNEQFF

clone_size: .
v_call: TRBV3-1
d_call: .
j_call: TRBJ2-5
cdr3_nt: TGTGCCAGCGGACGACTAGTGTCTCGAGAGACCCAGTACTTC
cdr3_aa: CASGRLVSRETQYF

clone_size: .
v_call: TRBV6-6
d_call: .
j_call: TRBJ2-3
cdr3_nt: TGTGCCAGCAGTTACTCGTGGCGGCGGATCACAGATACGCAGTATTTT
cdr3_aa: CASSYSWRRITDTQYF

clone_size: few
v_call: TRBV30
d_call: .
j_call: TRBJ1-4
cdr3_nt: TGTGCCTGGGGTCCGGGGGAAAAACTGTTTTTT
cdr3_aa: CAWGPGEKLFF

clone_size: .
v_call: TRBV4-3
d_call: TRBD1
j_call: TRBJ2-7
cdr3_nt: TGCGCCAGCAGCCAAGTTGGGACAGGGGTCGAGCAGTACTTC
cdr3_aa: CASSQVGTGVEQYF

clone_size: .
v_call: TRBV5-1
d_call: .
j_call: TRBJ2-1
cdr3_nt: TGCGCCAGCAGCGGGGGGACAGCCGAGTACAATGAGCAGTTCTTC
cdr3_aa: CASSGGTAEYNEQFF

clone_size: many
v_call: TRBV20-1
d_call: .
j_call: TRBJ2-5
cdr3_nt: TGCAGTGCTAGAGGGGGGCAAGGAGAGACCCAGTACTTC
cdr3_aa: CSARGGQGETQYF

clone_size: .
v_call: TRBV27
d_call: TRBD2
j_call: TRBJ2-7
cdr3_nt: TGTGCCAGCAGATTAGGAGCGGGAGTTGTTGAGCAGTACTTC
cdr3_aa: CASRLGAGVVEQYF

clone_size: few
v_call: TRBV24-1
d_call: .
j_call: TRBJ2-3
cdr3_nt: TGTGCCACCAGTGACCCACGGACCCGCGCAGATACGCAGTATTTT
cdr3_aa: CATSDPRTRADTQYF

clone_size: few
v_call: TRBV4-1
d_call: TRBD2
j_call: TRBJ2-1
cdr3_nt: TGCGCCAGCAGCCAAGGTGCAGCGGGGAGCTACAATGAGCAGTTCTTC
cdr3_aa: CASSQGAAGSYNEQFF

clone_size: few
v_call: TRBV5-1
d_call: TRBD1
j_call: TRBJ2-5
cdr3_nt: TGCGCCAGCAGTCCGCAGGGGGTCGGGGAGACCCAGTACTTC
cdr3_aa: CASSPQGVGETQYF

clone_size: few
v_call: TRBV4-3
d_call: TRBD2
j_call: TRBJ2-3
cdr3_nt: TGCGCCAGCAGCCAAGACGGTTTACTAGCGGAGTTGAGCACAGATACGCAGTATTTT
cdr3_aa: CASSQDGLLAELSTDTQYF

clone_size: .
v_call: TRBV5-1
d_call: .
j_call: TRBJ1-1
cdr3_nt: TGCGCCAGCAGCAACCGACTCCTAGGCGCTGAAGCTTTCTTT
cdr3_aa: CASSNRLLGAEAFF

clone_size: .
v_call: TRBV7-3
d_call: .
j_call: TRBJ1-2
cdr3_nt: TGTGCCAGCAGCCCGGATAGATCGAACGGCTACACCTTC
cdr3_aa: CASSPDRSNGYTF

clone_size: few
v_call: TRBV6-4
d_call: .
j_call: TRBJ2-2
cdr3_nt: TGTGCCAGCCGAGGGTCCGGCCGGGCCGGGGAGCTGTTTTTT
cdr3_aa: CASRGSGRAGELFF

clone_size: .
v_call: TRBV7-9
d_call: .
j_call: TRBJ1-2
cdr3_nt: TGTGCCAGCAGCTCCGTCGCGAGGTTGGCTAACTATGGCTACACCTTC
cdr3_aa: CASSSVARLANYGYTF

clone_size: .
v_call: TRBV12-3/TRBV12-4
d_call: TRBD2
j_call: TRBJ2-1
cdr3_nt: TGTGCCAGCAGTTTTCCTCCACTAGCGGGGGGGCCAAGTGAGCAGTTCTTC
cdr3_aa: CASSFPPLAGGPSEQFF

clone_size: .
v_call: TRBV19
d_call: .
j_call: TRBJ2-1
cdr3_nt: TGTGCCAGTAGTATAGCTGAGGGAGTTCCCTACAATGAGCAGTTCTTC
cdr3_aa: CASSIAEGVPYNEQFF

clone_size: few
v_call: TRBV29-1
d_call: TRBD2
j_call: TRBJ2-2
cdr3_nt: TGCAGCGTTAGGGGACTAGCGGGGTTCGCGAACACCGGGGAGCTGTTTTTT
cdr3_aa: CSVRGLAGFANTGELFF

clone_size: few
v_call: TRBV4-2
d_call: .
j_call: TRBJ1-2
cdr3_nt: TGTGCCAGCAGCCAAGATCACTATGGCTACACCTTC
cdr3_aa: CASSQDHYGYTF

clone_size: few
v_call: TRBV12-3/TRBV12-4
d_call: .
j_call: TRBJ1-3
cdr3_nt: TGTGCCAGCGCCCCCGGGGGGTCCTCTGGAAACACCATATATTTT
cdr3_aa: CASAPGGSSGNTIYF

clone_size: .
v_call: TRBV12-3/TRBV12-4
d_call: .
j_call: TRBJ1-4
cdr3_nt: TGTGCCAGCAGGCCCGGACGGACGAGGAAACTGTTTTTT
cdr3_aa: CASRPGRTRKLFF

clone_size: few
v_call: TRBV5-1
d_call: TRBD1
j_call: TRBJ1-1
cdr3_nt: TGCGCCAGCAGCCACACGACAGGGTGGACTGAAGCTTTCTTT
cdr3_aa: CASSHTTGWTEAFF

clone_size: few
v_call: TRBV6-6
d_call: .
j_call: TRBJ1-4
cdr3_nt: TGTGCCAGCAGTACCTCGGGACCCAGTAATGAAAAACTGTTTTTT
cdr3_aa: CASSTSGPSNEKLFF

clone_size: .
v_call: TRBV2
d_call: .
j_call: TRBJ2-1
cdr3_nt: TGTGCCAGCAGTGATACTAGTCCCAATGAGCAGTTCTTC
cdr3_aa: CASSDTSPNEQFF

clone_size: few
v_call: TRBV4-1
d_call: .
j_call: TRBJ1-1
cdr3_nt: TGCGCCAGCAGCCAAGCGTGGGGATCCACTGAAGCTTTCTTT
cdr3_aa: CASSQAWGSTEAFF

clone_size: many
v_call: TRBV7-9
d_call: TRBD2
j_call: TRBJ2-2
cdr3_nt: TGTGCCAGCAGCCCGGGACTAGCGGCTCCCGCCCAAACACCCGGGGAGCTGTTTTTT
cdr3_aa: CASSPGLAAPAQTPGELFF

clone_size: .
v_call: TRBV7-9
d_call: .
j_call: TRBJ1-1
cdr3_nt: TGTGCCAGCAGTCGGGTGGCAGGGATCCGAACTGAAGCTTTCTTT
cdr3_aa: CASSRVAGIRTEAFF

clone_size: few
v_call: TRBV19
d_call: .
j_call: TRBJ2-7
cdr3_nt: TGTGCCAGTAGTACCTTTTCGGCCGGCTCCTACGAGCAGTACTTC
cdr3_aa: CASSTFSAGSYEQYF

clone_size: few
v_call: TRBV3-1
d_call: TRBD2
j_call: TRBJ2-5
cdr3_nt: TGTGCCAGCAGCCCGGGACTAGCGGGGGGGCCGCAAGAGACCCAGTACTTC
cdr3_aa: CASSPGLAGGPQETQYF

clone_size: .
v_call: TRBV7-2
d_call: TRBD2
j_call: TRBJ2-7
cdr3_nt: TGTGCCAGCAGCCCCAGGCAGGGACTAGGTGCCGAGCAGTACTTC
cdr3_aa: CASSPRQGLGAEQYF

clone_size: few
v_call: TRBV24-1
d_call: .
j_call: TRBJ2-7
cdr3_nt: TGTGCCACCAGAGACAGATCCTCCTACGAGCAGTACTTC
cdr3_aa: CATRDRSSYEQYF

clone_size: .
v_call: TRBV24-1
d_call: .
j_call: TRBJ2-5
cdr3_nt: TGTGCCACCAGCACAGGTGAAGAGACCCAGTACTTC
cdr3_aa: CATSTGEETQYF

clone_size: .
v_call: TRBV25-1
d_call: .
j_call: TRBJ2-1
cdr3_nt: TGTGCCAGCAGGAGAGAGGGGTCAAGCTCCTACAATGAGCAGTTCTTC
cdr3_aa: CASRREGSSSYNEQFF

clone_size: .
v_call: TRBV20-1
d_call: .
j_call: TRBJ2-7
cdr3_nt: TGCAGTGCTAAGTGGGAGCGTGAGTACGAGCAGTACTTC
cdr3_aa: CSAKWEREYEQYF

clone_size: .
v_call: TRBV7-8
d_call: .
j_call: TRBJ2-5
cdr3_nt: TGTGCCAGCAGCTTAACGCGGGGGCCCCAAGAGACCCAGTACTTC
cdr3_aa: CASSLTRGPQETQYF

clone_size: .
v_call: TRBV19
d_call: TRBD1
j_call: TRBJ2-7
cdr3_nt: TGTGCCAGTAGTGGATGGGGACAGGGTAGATTTCGCTCCTACGAGCAGTACTTC
cdr3_aa: CASSGWGQGRFRSYEQYF

clone_size: .
v_call: TRBV6-5
d_call: TRBD2
j_call: TRBJ2-7
cdr3_nt: TGTGCCAGCAGCCCAACTAGCGTCAACTACGAGCAGTACTTC
cdr3_aa: CASSPTSVNYEQYF

clone_size: .
v_call: TRBV24-1
d_call: TRBD1
j_call: TRBJ1-1
cdr3_nt: TGTGCCACCGACACAGGGGTGGGAACTGAAGCTTTCTTT
cdr3_aa: CATDTGVGTEAFF

clone_size: few
v_call: TRBV29-1
d_call: .
j_call: TRBJ1-1
cdr3_nt: TGCAGCGTTGCTCCTACGGCCTCTGGCCACAACACTGAAGCTTTCTTT
cdr3_aa: CSVAPTASGHNTEAFF

clone_size: many
v_call: TRBV24-1
d_call: .
j_call: TRBJ2-7
cdr3_nt: TGTGCCACCAGTGATTCGAGAATGGGACTTTCCGCCTACGAGCAGTACTTC
cdr3_aa: CATSDSRMGLSAYEQYF

clone_size: .
v_call: TRBV6-5
d_call: .
j_call: TRBJ2-3
cdr3_nt: TGTGCCAGCAGTTACGGGGGGACCCCCAGGTGGGGCACAGATACGCAGTATTTT
cdr3_aa: CASSYGGTPRWGTDTQYF

clone_size: .
v_call: TRBV20-1
d_call: .
j_call: TRBJ2-7
cdr3_nt: TGCAGTGCTAGGCTGACATCCTACGAGCAGTACTTC
cdr3_aa: CSARLTSYEQYF

clone_size: many
v_call: TRBV27
d_call: .
j_call: TRBJ2-7
cdr3_nt: TGTGCCAGCAGTCAAACCGGGACCCTAGGCGAGCAGTACTTC
cdr3_aa: CASSQTGTLGEQYF

clone_size: .
v_call: TRBV5-1
d_call: .
j_call: TRBJ2-5
cdr3_nt: TGCGCCAGCAGCTTGGTTCCGGGAGAACAAGAGACCCAGTACTTC
cdr3_aa: CASSLVPGEQETQYF

clone_size: few
v_call: TRBV7-9
d_call: .
j_call: TRBJ1-2
cdr3_nt: TGTGCCAGCAGCTTATCAGGGATGGGTGGCTACACCTTC
cdr3_aa: CASSLSGMGGYTF

clone_size: few
v_call: TRBV7-3
d_call: .
j_call: TRBJ2-7
cdr3_nt: TGTGCCAGCAGCCCCTCGGGACTCAGCGAGCAGTACTTC
cdr3_aa: CASSPSGLSEQYF

clone_size: few
v_call: TRBV3-1
d_call: TRBD2
j_call: TRBJ2-1
cdr3_nt: TGTGCCAGCAGCCGGTTAGCGGGGGGCTTCTACAATGAGCAGTTCTTC
cdr3_aa: CASSRLAGGFYNEQFF